One sample yielded the 27 T cell receptor beta chains listed below, sequenced in a study of shared clonotypes between healthy human individuals. Only in-frame clones appear in the TCRdb table, and some are missing; sequencing was by immunoSEQ multiplex PCR. The sample contains approximately 2,300,000 clones, under 95% of which appear only once. Sequences were obtained from naive CD4+ T cells from PBMCs. Regarding subset: CD45RA+ positively selected. The source of these receptors is a man in his late teens or twenties in good health. Some clones in this sample may be carry-over from other donors' samples.

The chain employs TRBV11-2 and TRBJ1-6; D ambiguous. The CDR3 contains 13 residues. Germline V CDR1 and CDR2: SGHAT, FQNNGV. V lost 5 bases and J lost 3, with 5 bases in between. CDR3 DNA: TGTGCCAGCAGCGCTCGCTATAATTCACCCCTCCACTTT. This codes for CASSARYNSPLHF.

The chain employs TRBV7-3 and TRBJ2-2; D gene uncertain. This CDR3 comprises 13 residues. Germline loops: CDR1 SGHTA, CDR2 FQGTGA. V was shortened by 0 bases and J by 6 bases, with 5 bases between the two germline ends. Written as DNA, the CDR3 is TGTGCCAGCAGCTTAACTAGGGCCGGGGAGCTGTTTTTT. Translated: CASSLTRAGELFF.

The chain has TRBV19 and TRBJ2-7, with TRBD1 matching over 9 bases. Trimming removed 10 bases from V and 5 bases from J; junction bases left unmatched: 6. This CDR3 is 12 amino acids long. CDR1 is LNHDA, CDR2 SQIVND, per germline (reference sequence). CDR3 amino acids: CATGDRANEQYF. The CDR3, as DNA: TGTGCCACTGGGGACAGGGCAAACGAGCAGTACTTC.

This chain joins TRBV9 and TRBJ1-3; 10 nucleotides line up with TRBD1. In germline, CDR1 is SGDLS, CDR2 YYNGEE. Unmatched junction bases numbered 8, after V lost 4 bases and J lost 4 bases. The CDR3 runs 16 residues. Written as DNA, the CDR3 is TGTGCCAGCAGCCCCCCCCCGGGACAGGGGGGAAACACCATATATTTT. Its protein product is CASSPPPGQGGNTIYF.

The chain combines TRBV6-5 with TRBJ1-6; D unresolved. Germline loops: CDR1 MNHEY, CDR2 SVGAGI. Trimming took off 4 bases at V and 7 bases at J, with 17 bases between the two ends. The CDR3 has 16 amino acids. CDR3 loop: CASSSRESYYNSPLHF. The CDR3 DNA reads TGTGCCAGCAGTTCCCGGGAAAGTTACTACAATTCACCCCTCCACTTT.

The gene calls are TRBV11-2 and TRBJ1-1; D is perhaps TRBD1 (5 bases). The V end was cut by 5 bases, the J end by 10 bases, with 14 bases between. CDR1 and CDR2 (germline): SGHAT, FQNNGV. This CDR3 contains 12 residues. CDR3 in DNA: TGTGCCAGCAGCCCCCCCCAGGGAGCAGCTTTCTTT. Protein sequence: CASSPPQGAAFF.

The chain links TRBV11-2 to TRBJ2-7; D remains unclear. This CDR3 is built from 13 residues. Germline CDR1 SGHAT, CDR2 FQNNGV. V was cut by 0 bases and J by 7 bases, with 10 bases left in between. The CDR3 region is CASSLDPFVEQYF. The CDR3 DNA reads TGTGCCAGCAGCTTAGATCCGTTTGTTGAGCAGTACTTC. Full variable domain (outside the CDR3, taken from reference TRBV11-2 and TRBJ2-7): EAGVAQSPRYKIIEKRQSVAFWCNPISGHATLYWYQQILGQGPKLLIQFQNNGVVDDSQLPKDRFSAERLKGVDSTLKIQPAKLEDSAVYLCASSLDPFVEQYFGPGTRLTVT.

This chain joins TRBV9 and TRBJ2-6; 9 nucleotides agree with TRBD1. Germline-derived CDR1 and CDR2 are SGDLS and YYNGEE. Trimming took 2 bases from V and 0 from J; bases not matched to a gene: 9. This CDR3 is built from 19 residues. This chain's CDR3 is CASSVNYGTGSSGANVLTF. CDR3 DNA: TGTGCCAGCAGCGTTAACTACGGGACAGGGAGCTCTGGGGCCAACGTCCTGACTTTC.

J is TRBJ2-1 and V is TRBV10-3; 14 bases agree with TRBD2. In germline, CDR1 is ENHRY, CDR2 SYGVKD. With 3 bases clipped from V and 0 bases from J, the junction kept 7 bases outside the gene matches. The CDR3 is made up of 19 amino acids. CDR3 loop: CAISERTSGRPSSYNEQFF. Here the CDR3 DNA reads TGTGCCATCAGTGAACGGACTAGCGGGAGGCCGAGCTCCTACAATGAGCAGTTCTTC.

The rearrangement links TRBV15 to TRBJ2-5; 7 positions match TRBD2. CDR3 length: 17 amino acids. Trimming at V came to 0 bases and at J to 2 bases, leaving 9 bases not matched to a gene. From germline, CDR1 is LNHNV and CDR2 YYDKDF (reference sequence). Here the CDR3 DNA reads TGTGCCACCAGCAGAGATGGTCTAGCGGAGGGTCAAGAGACCCAGTACTTC. Its translation is CATSRDGLAEGQETQYF.

The chain is built from TRBV28 and TRBJ1-2, with TRBD1 matching over 9 bases. J was trimmed by 6 bases and V by 5 bases; bases with no gene match: 13. The CDR3 has 16 amino acids. Germline assignment: CDR1 MDHEN and CDR2 SYDVKM. CDR3 DNA: TGTGCCAGCAGTGGTGACAGGGGGAGGTTCTACGATGGCTACACCTTC. This translates into CASSGDRGRFYDGYTF.

The count of this clone is one. V gene TRBV19 combines with J gene TRBJ2-1; 10 bases agree with TRBD2. The CDR3 is 15 residues long. Germline lookup yields CDR1 LNHDA and CDR2 SQIVND (reference sequence). V lost 3 bases and J lost 8; bases outside the gene matches: 7. Here the CDR3 reads CASSIGASGSYEQFF. The CDR3 coding sequence is TGTGCCAGTAGTATTGGTGCTAGCGGGAGCTATGAGCAGTTCTTC.

The chain carries TRBV10-1 and TRBJ1-1, with 9 nucleotides matching TRBD1. Germline V gene lookup returns CDR1 WNHNN and CDR2 SYGVQD (reference sequence). The CDR3 sequence is 15 residues long. The J segment lost 4 bases and the V segment lost 3 bases, leaving 6 bases of the junction unmatched. The CDR3 region is CASSDRDRGGTEAFF. The CDR3 DNA is TGCGCCAGCAGTGATCGTGACAGGGGGGGCACTGAAGCTTTCTTT.

The count of this clone is one. This chain connects TRBV27 to TRBJ2-7; D might be TRBD1 (6 bases). CDR1 is MNHEY and CDR2 is SMNVEV in the germline V gene (reference sequence). This CDR3 spans 15 amino acids. Trimming took off 5 bases at V and 3 bases at J, with 17 bases between the two ends. CDR3 region: CASSQTGNSLYEQYF. CDR3 in DNA: TGTGCCAGCAGTCAAACAGGGAACAGTCTCTACGAGCAGTACTTC.

The rearrangement links TRBV10-2 to TRBJ1-3; a possible D gene is TRBD1 (5 bases). Germline V gene data show CDR1 as WSHSY and CDR2 as SAAADI. The ends were cut back, 2 bases at V and 0 bases at J, with 8 bases in the middle. The CDR3 runs 15 residues. CDR3 region: CASSEGASSGNTIYF. The CDR3 nucleotides are TGCGCCAGCAGTGAGGGGGCCAGCTCTGGAAACACCATATATTTT.

The rearrangement links TRBV2 to TRBJ1-1, with D unclear. Trimming left V 6 bases short and J 10 bases short, with 21 bases between. This CDR3 region has 14 residues. The germline gives CDR1 SNHLY, CDR2 FYNNEI. CDR3 region: CASSVSERALRAFF. In nucleotides, the CDR3 is TGTGCCAGCAGCGTAAGCGAGAGGGCCCTCAGAGCTTTCTTT.

The chain links TRBV12-5 to TRBJ2-1; D unresolved. Germline CDR1 and CDR2: LGHNT and FRNRAP. Trimming removed 3 bases from V and 7 bases from J, with 4 bases in between. The CDR3 has 11 amino acids. For the CDR3, the DNA is TGTGCTAGTGGTTTCGGGAATGAGCAGTTCTTC. Protein: CASGFGNEQFF.

J is TRBJ2-3 and V is TRBV11-2; TRBD1 matches 9 bases. The CDR3 has 15 amino acids. V lost 5 bases and J lost 2; bases outside the gene matches: 5. CDR1 SGHAT and CDR2 FQNNGV come from the germline V gene. CDR3 bases: TGTGCCAGCAGCCCCCGGGACAGGGCCACAGATACGCAGTATTTT. Protein: CASSPRDRATDTQYF.

The chain uses TRBV18 and TRBJ2-3; 7 nucleotides align to TRBD2. The CDR3 has 13 amino acids. CDR1 KGHSH and CDR2 LQKENI come from the germline V gene. V was pared by 0 bases and J by 10 bases, with 4 bases of the junction left unmatched. CDR3 nucleotide sequence: TGTGCCAGCTCACCACCCCTCGGGAGGTCGCAGTATTTT. Translated: CASSPPLGRSQYF.

V gene TRBV7-8 combines with J gene TRBJ1-4; D may be TRBD1 (6 bases). Trimming left V 8 bases short and J 13 bases short, with 23 bases between. The germline V gene has CDR1 SGHVS and CDR2 FQNEAQ. The CDR3 length is 14 residues. This CDR3 is CASGSYFTDSSLFF. In DNA form, the CDR3 reads TGTGCCAGCGGATCTTACTTCACGGACAGCTCACTGTTTTTT.

This rearrangement joins TRBV6-1 to TRBJ2-7, with unresolved D. V lost 8 bases to trimming and J lost 3 bases, with 11 bases between them. The CDR3 is 12 amino acids. Germline assignment: CDR1 MNHNS and CDR2 SASEGT. For the CDR3, the DNA is TGTGCCAGCCGAAATTACTTCTACGAGCAGTACTTC. Encoded protein: CASRNYFYEQYF.

The gene calls are TRBV9 and TRBJ1-4, with no clear D. Germline values: CDR1 SGDLS, CDR2 YYNGEE. V lost 4 bases, J lost 7 bases, and 14 bases lay in between. The CDR3 is made up of 14 amino acids. The DNA of the CDR3 is TGTGCCAGCAGCCGGGGATCCAGCCGTGAAAAACTGTTTTTT. Protein sequence: CASSRGSSREKLFF.

The chain uses TRBV5-1 and TRBJ2-2, with 9 nucleotides matching TRBD2. This CDR3 has 15 residues. Trimming removed 2 bases from V and 4 bases from J; junction bases left unmatched: 3. Germline assignment: CDR1 SGHRS and CDR2 YFSETQ. CDR3 nucleotide sequence: TGCGCCAGCAGCTTTCTAGCGGGATTCACCGGGGAGCTGTTTTTT. Translating gives CASSFLAGFTGELFF.

This clone occurred once. Other DNA sequences in the sample encode the same CDR3. The chain has TRBV11-3 and TRBJ1-1; D not certain. The germline gives CDR1 SGHNT, CDR2 YENEEA. V lost 2 bases and J lost 1, with 8 bases in between. The CDR3 has 14 residues. The CDR3 DNA follows: TGTGCCAGCAGCTTATCGGGCCCGAACACTGAAGCTTTCTTT. Translation: CASSLSGPNTEAFF.

The chain joins TRBV5-5 to TRBJ2-2; a weak D match, TRBD2 (6 bases). Germline-derived CDR1 and CDR2 are SGHKS and YYEKEE (reference sequence). V gave up 2 bases and J gave up 13 bases, with 12 bases separating them. CDR3 length: 12 residues. CDR3 sequence: CASSLNLEGLFF. As DNA, the CDR3 is TGTGCCAGCAGCTTAAATTTGGAGGGGCTGTTTTTT.

This chain connects TRBV18 to TRBJ2-2, with D maybe TRBD1 (5 bases). The CDR3 has 14 residues. V shed 4 bases and J shed 7 bases, with 13 bases lying between them. The germline V gene encodes CDR1 KGHSH and CDR2 LQKENI. The CDR3 here is CASSRAREIGELFF. CDR3 DNA: TGTGCCAGCTCACGGGCCAGGGAAATCGGGGAGCTGTTTTTT. Full variable domain (missing parts from reference TRBV18 and TRBJ2-2): NAGVMQNPRHLVRRRGQEARLRCSPMKGHSHVYWYRQLPEEGLKFMVYLQKENIIDESGMPKERFSAEFPKEGPSILRIQQVVRGDSAAYFCASSRAREIGELFFGEGSRLTVL.

The chain has TRBV11-3 and TRBJ1-1; possible D gene TRBD1, 5 bases. The CDR3 runs to 15 residues. V was trimmed by 1 base and J by 1 base, leaving 10 bases between them. Germline V gene data show CDR1 as SGHNT and CDR2 as YENEEA. The CDR3 nucleotides are TGTGCCAGCAGCTTAGGGGGACCGGAGAACACTGAAGCTTTCTTT. Its translation is CASSLGGPENTEAFF.